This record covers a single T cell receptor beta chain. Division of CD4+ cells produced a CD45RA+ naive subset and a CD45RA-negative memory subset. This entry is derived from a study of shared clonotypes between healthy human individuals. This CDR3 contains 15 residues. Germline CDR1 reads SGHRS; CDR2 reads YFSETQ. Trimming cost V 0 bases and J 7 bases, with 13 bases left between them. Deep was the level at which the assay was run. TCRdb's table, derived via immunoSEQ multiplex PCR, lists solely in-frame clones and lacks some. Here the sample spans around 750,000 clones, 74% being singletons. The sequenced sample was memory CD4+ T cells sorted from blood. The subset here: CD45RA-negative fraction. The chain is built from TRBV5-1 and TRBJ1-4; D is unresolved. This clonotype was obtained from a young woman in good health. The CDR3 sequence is CASSLGTAAVEKLFF. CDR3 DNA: TGCGCCAGCAGCTTGGGGACTGCTGCCGTTGAAAAACTGTTTTTT.